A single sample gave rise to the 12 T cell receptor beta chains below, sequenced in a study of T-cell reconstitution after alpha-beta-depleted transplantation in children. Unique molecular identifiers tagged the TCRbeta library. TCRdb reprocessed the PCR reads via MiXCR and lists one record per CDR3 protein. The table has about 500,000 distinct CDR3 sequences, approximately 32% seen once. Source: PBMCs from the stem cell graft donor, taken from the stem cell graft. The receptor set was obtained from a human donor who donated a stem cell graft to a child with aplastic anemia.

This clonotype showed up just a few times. This CDR3 is CASSTRSGGISNQPQHF. The CDR3, as DNA: TGCGCCAGCAGTACTAGGTCAGGGGGGATTAGCAATCAGCCCCAGCATTTT. V is TRBV10-2 and J is TRBJ1-5; TRBD1 matches at 7 bases. This CDR3 contains 17 residues. Per germline, CDR1 WSHSY and CDR2 SAAADI. The V gene end was trimmed by 5 bases and the J gene end by 0 bases; junction bases not matched to a gene: 10.

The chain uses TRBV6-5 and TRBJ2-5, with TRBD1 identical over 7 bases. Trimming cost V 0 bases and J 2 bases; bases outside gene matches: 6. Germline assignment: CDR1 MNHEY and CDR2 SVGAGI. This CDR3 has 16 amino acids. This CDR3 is CASSYSTGPPQETQYF. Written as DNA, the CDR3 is TGTGCCAGCAGTTACTCGACAGGGCCCCCACAAGAGACCCAGTACTTC.

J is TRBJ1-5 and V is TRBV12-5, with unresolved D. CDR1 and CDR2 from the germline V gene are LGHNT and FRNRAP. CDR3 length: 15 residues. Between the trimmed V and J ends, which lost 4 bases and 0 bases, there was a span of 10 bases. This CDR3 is CASGSSGYSNQPQHF. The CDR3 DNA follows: TGTGCTAGTGGTTCGTCGGGATATAGCAATCAGCCCCAGCATTTT. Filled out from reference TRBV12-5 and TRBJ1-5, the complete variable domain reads DARVTQTPRHKVTEMGQEVTMRCQPILGHNTVFWYRQTMMQGLELLAYFRNRAPLDDSGMPKDRFSAEMPDATLATLKIQPSEPRDSAVYFCASGSSGYSNQPQHFGDGTRLSIL.

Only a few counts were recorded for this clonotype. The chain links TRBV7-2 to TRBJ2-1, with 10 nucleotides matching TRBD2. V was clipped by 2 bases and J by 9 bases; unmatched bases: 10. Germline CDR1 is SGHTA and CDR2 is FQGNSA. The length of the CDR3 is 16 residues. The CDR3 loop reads CASSLLGLASNGEQFF. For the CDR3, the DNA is TGTGCCAGCAGCTTACTGGGACTAGCGTCCAACGGTGAGCAGTTCTTC.

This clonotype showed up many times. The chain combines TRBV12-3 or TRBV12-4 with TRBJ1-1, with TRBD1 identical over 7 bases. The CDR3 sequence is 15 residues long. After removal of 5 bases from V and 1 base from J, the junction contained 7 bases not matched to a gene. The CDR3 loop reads CASSPTGVTNTEAFF. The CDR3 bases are TGTGCCAGCAGTCCAACAGGGGTTACGAACACTGAAGCTTTCTTT.

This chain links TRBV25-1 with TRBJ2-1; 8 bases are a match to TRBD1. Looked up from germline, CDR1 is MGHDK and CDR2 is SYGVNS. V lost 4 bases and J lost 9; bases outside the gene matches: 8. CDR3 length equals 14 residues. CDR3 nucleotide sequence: TGTGCCAGCAGTGCCCGACAGGGGAAGGGTGAGCAGTTCTTC. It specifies CASSARQGKGEQFF.

CDR3 sequence: CASSQQGAKSTEAFF. In nucleotides, the CDR3 is TGTGCCAGCAGCCAACAGGGGGCGAAGAGCACTGAAGCTTTCTTT. The genes are TRBV6-2 or TRBV6-3 and TRBJ1-1; 9 bases line up with TRBD1. The germline gives CDR1 MNHEY, CDR2 SVGEGT. This CDR3 has 15 amino acids. V dropped 6 bases and J dropped 4; count of bases not matched to a gene: 9.

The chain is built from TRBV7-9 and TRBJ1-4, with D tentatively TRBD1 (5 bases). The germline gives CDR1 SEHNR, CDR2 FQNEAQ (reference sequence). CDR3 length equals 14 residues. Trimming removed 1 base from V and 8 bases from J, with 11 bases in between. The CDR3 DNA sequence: TGTGCCAGCAGCTTAGTGGCAGGGCGAGAAAAACTGTTTTTT. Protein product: CASSLVAGREKLFF.

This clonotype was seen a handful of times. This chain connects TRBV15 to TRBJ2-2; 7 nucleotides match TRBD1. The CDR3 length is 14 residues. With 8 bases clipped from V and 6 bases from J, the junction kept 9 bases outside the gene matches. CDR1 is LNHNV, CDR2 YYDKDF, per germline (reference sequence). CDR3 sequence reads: CATSNYRGAGELFF. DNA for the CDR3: TGTGCCACCTCAAACTACAGGGGAGCCGGGGAGCTGTTTTTT.

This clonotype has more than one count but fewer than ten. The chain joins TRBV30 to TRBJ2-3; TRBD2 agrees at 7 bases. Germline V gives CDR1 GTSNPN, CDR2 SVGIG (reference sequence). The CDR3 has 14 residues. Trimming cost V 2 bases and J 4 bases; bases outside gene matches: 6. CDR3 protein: CAWSLGGVPDTQYF. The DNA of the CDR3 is TGTGCCTGGAGTTTGGGGGGGGTCCCAGATACGCAGTATTTT.

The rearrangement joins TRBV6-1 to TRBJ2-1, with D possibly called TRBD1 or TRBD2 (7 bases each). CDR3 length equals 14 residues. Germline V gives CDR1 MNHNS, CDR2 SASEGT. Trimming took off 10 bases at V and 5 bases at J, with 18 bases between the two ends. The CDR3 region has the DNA TGTGCCACCTCAAGCGGGACAGATCACAATGAGCAGTTCTTC. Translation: CATSSGTDHNEQFF.

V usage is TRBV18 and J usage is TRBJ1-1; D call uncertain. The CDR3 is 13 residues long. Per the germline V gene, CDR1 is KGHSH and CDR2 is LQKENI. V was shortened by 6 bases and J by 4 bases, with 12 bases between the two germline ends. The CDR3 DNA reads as TGTGCCAGCTCCCTAAAGGACGGCACTGAAGCTTTCTTT. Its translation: CASSLKDGTEAFF.